This TCR beta chain was observed in a study of T cells in AML relapse after transplant (dated by TCRdb to the late 2010s). About the investigation overall: The remission controls were clinically matched patients who stayed in long-term complete remission and had more than 3 years of follow-up. In patients given allogeneic HSCT for myeloid malignancy, this retrospective study looked at bone marrow T cells, examining both their TCR repertoires and their inhibitory receptor expression. Remission samples were obtained from bone marrow collected about 1 year after HSCT from patients in whom complete remission was maintained.

Overall results and qualifications from the work: The TCR repertoire comparisons were based on very few samples, with only three individuals in each group for unsorted bone marrow.

Compared with the rest of its sample, this clonotype is medium-sized (0.01 to 0.1%). The clone's antigen remains unknown. No much larger clone is present one base from it, and per-base qualities are unavailable. The germline V gene sets CDR1 to SGHVS and CDR2 to FNYEAQ. The CDR3 holds 18 amino acids from the cysteine to the phenylalanine. CDR3 DNA only is kept here, 54 bases in frame from base 1. Unmatched junction bases come to 10, with V trimmed by 4 bases and J by 6 bases. The method behind the library was PCR. Instead of multiplex PCR, a modified RACE PCR protocol was used to amplify TCR alpha and beta chains from RNA. Libraries were sequenced on an Illumina MiSeq, and raw reads were demultiplexed according to sample-specific barcode combinations. The original pipeline was this. MiXCR software was used to identify TCR clonotypes from the sequencing reads. The public reads were run again by TCRdb, first through fastp at Q25 and then through MiXCR, and only productive beta chains were kept. When rows share a CDR3 protein, they turn into one entry using the most common DNA and genes. These V and J calls are TCRdb output, not the study's own analysis. The sample table lists thousands of distinct CDR3 sequences, around 10% of them with a count of one. The ten largest clones take up around 32% of the sample.

The sequence came from a human donor who had a stem cell transplant for acute myeloid leukemia. Some T cells may have been brought in with the graft after a transplant. This receptor chain uses TRBV7-6 and TRBJ2-2; TRBD2 lines up with 14 middle nucleotides. This material consisted of bone marrow, either the whole sample or a sorted T cell fraction (not recorded which), taken in complete remission. The sequenced DNA is TGTGCCAGCAGCTCTGGGACTAGCGGGAGCACGGTCGCCGGGGAGCTGTTTTTT. The translation is CASSSGTSGSTVAGELFF.